This TCR beta chain appears in the sequencing data of a study of control samples from healthy donors and cancer patients (dated by TCRdb to about 2020). About this clone: No cognate antigen has been identified for it. Base-call qualities are not available, and no considerably larger clone is one nucleotide away.

Ends trimmed: V by 5 bases, J by 5 bases; bases unmatched to a gene: 7. From the germline V gene, CDR1 is MGHDK and CDR2 is SYGVNS. The CDR3, cysteine through phenylalanine, is 14 amino acids long. Only the CDR3 part of the read is kept: 42 bases, read in frame from the first base. Receptor libraries were prepared by the immunoSEQ multiplex PCR assay. Drawn from immuneACCESS, this table holds only the in-frame rearrangements with V and J called that TCRdb kept. Clones are partly lost; checked studies trace under half to an unresolved V gene and leave the rest unexplained. This sample has some 130,000 clones in its table, and nearly 90% of those were observed once. The ten biggest clones cover about 7.9% of the sample.

The TCR was taken from a man aged 45-60 years with head and neck cancer. In this chain, TRBV25-1 is recombined with TRBJ1-1; the junction holds 8 bases that match TRBD1. The sample taken for sequencing was PBMCs. The nucleotide sequence reads TGTGCCAGCAGTACGACAGGGGTTGGAACTGAAGCTTTCTTT. This gives the protein CASSTTGVGTEAFF.